The TCR beta chain described here comes from a study of T cell responses to AZD1222 COVID-19 vaccine. The V gene's germline CDR1 is LNHDA and CDR2 SQIVND (reference sequence). The CDR3 is 17 residues long. V dropped 7 bases and J dropped 2 bases, with 22 bases sitting between them. General observations from the study: The donor group comprised mostly white British people and more females; the analysis possibly underestimated clonal diversity. Regions 160-218 and 743-854 dominated among vaccine-associated CD4 TCRs spanning spike.

Only in-frame clones appear in the TCRdb table, and some are missing; sequencing was by immunoSEQ multiplex PCR. The sample has about 76,000 clones, 70% to 90% seen once. Note on this clone: As yet, its antigen is unknown.

The sequences come from peripheral blood, collected on day 0 of MenACWY control vaccination. This receptor was obtained from an adult in good health. V gene TRBV19 combines with J gene TRBJ2-3; D perhaps matches TRBD2 (6 bases). CDR3 in amino acids: CASTNHYSGYNTDTQYF. CDR3 DNA: TGTGCCAGTACTAACCATTATAGCGGCTATAACACAGATACGCAGTATTTT.